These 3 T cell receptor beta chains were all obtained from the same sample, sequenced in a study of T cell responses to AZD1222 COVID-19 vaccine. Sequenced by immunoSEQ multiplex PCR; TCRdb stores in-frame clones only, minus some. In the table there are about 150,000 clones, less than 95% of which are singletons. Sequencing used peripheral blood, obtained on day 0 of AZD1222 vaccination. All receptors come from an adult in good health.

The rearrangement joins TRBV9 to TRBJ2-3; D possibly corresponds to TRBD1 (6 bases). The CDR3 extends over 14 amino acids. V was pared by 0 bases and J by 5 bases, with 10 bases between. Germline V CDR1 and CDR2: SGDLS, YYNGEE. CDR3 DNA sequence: TGTGCCAGCAGCGTAGCAGGGGCGGAAGATACGCAGTATTTT. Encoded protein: CASSVAGAEDTQYF.

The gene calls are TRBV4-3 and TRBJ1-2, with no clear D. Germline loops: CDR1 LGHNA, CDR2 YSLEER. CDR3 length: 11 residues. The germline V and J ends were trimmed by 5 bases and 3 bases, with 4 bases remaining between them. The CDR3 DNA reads TGCGCCAGCAGCTCCCACTATGGCTACACCTTC. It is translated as CASSSHYGYTF.

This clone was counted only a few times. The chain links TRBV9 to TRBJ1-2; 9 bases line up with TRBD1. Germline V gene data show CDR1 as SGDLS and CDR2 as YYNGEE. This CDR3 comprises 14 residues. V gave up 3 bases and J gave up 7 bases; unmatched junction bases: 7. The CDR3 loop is CASSGQGVFSGYTF. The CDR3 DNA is TGTGCCAGCAGCGGACAGGGGGTCTTTTCTGGCTACACCTTC.